Listed below are T cell receptor beta chains from one sample, sequenced in a study of pediatric ulcerative colitis. Profiling relied on immunoSEQ multiplex PCR, and the TCRdb table lists in-frame clones only, not all of them. The repertoire holds roughly 45,000 clones, with roughly 79% as singletons. What was sequenced was gut tissue. The receptors were gathered from a girl aged 10-17 years with moderate ulcerative colitis. Each CDR3 is given with its conserved first and last residue. The order of the fields is J gene, clone size, D gene, V gene, CDR3 DNA, CDR3 protein. D genes are given only for firm matches. Rows may omit the clone size; those that give it use once, few, many or a size class.

TRBJ2-7,.,.,TRBV28,TGTGCCAGCAGTGCCCCGGGTTCTTACGAGCAGTACTTC,CASSAPGSYEQYF
TRBJ2-2,.,.,TRBV4-2,TGTGCCAGCAGCCAGTTAGGGCCGAACACCGGGGAGCTGTTTTTT,CASSQLGPNTGELFF
TRBJ2-7,.,.,TRBV6-5,TGTGCCAGCAGTTACTCGTTAGGGCCCTCCTACGAGCAGTACTTC,CASSYSLGPSYEQYF
TRBJ2-5,.,.,TRBV7-2,TGTGCCAGCAGCTTGCCGGGACGACGGGAGACCCAGTACTTC,CASSLPGRRETQYF
TRBJ2-3,.,TRBD2,TRBV4-1,TGCGCCAGCAGCCAAGGGGGTAGCGGGGGAGATACGCAGTATTTT,CASSQGGSGGDTQYF
TRBJ1-4,.,.,TRBV10-3,TGTGCCATCAGTGAGTCGGGGGGGTCAAAACTGTTTTTT,CAISESGGSKLFF
TRBJ1-1,few,.,TRBV5-1,TGCGCCAGCAGCTTGGATGGGAAGAACACTGAAGCTTTCTTT,CASSLDGKNTEAFF
TRBJ1-1,.,TRBD1,TRBV7-6,TGTGCCAGCAGCTTAAGTAGGGGGCAAACTGAAGCTTTCTTT,CASSLSRGQTEAFF
TRBJ1-1,.,.,TRBV7-9,TGTGCCAGCAGCTTAAGGGGGACCCGAGCTTTCTTT,CASSLRGTRAFF
TRBJ2-7,few,.,TRBV7-9,TGTGCCAGCAGCGGACTGAATTCCTACGAGCAGTACTTC,CASSGLNSYEQYF
TRBJ2-3,.,.,TRBV4-3,TGCGCCAGCAGCCAAGGCCCAGCGGATGGCACAGATACGCAGTATTTT,CASSQGPADGTDTQYF
TRBJ1-6,.,.,TRBV7-2,TGTGCCAGCAGCTTAGCAGGGTCAGGACCCCTCCACTTT,CASSLAGSGPLHF
TRBJ2-5,.,.,TRBV30,TGTGCCTGGAGTGCCAGAGGGCAGAGGGAGACCCAGTACTTC,CAWSARGQRETQYF
TRBJ2-7,.,TRBD1,TRBV7-8,TGTGCCAGCAGCGAAGGGACAGGGCCTCCCTACGAGCAGTACTTC,CASSEGTGPPYEQYF
TRBJ1-6,.,.,TRBV6-7,TGTGCCAGCAGTCGAGGGGAGTTCTCCTATAATTCACCCCTCCACTTT,CASSRGEFSYNSPLHF
TRBJ2-2,.,.,TRBV4-1,TGCGCCAGCAGCCAAGATGGCCTAGCGTTCGTCGGGGAGCTGTTTTTT,CASSQDGLAFVGELFF
TRBJ1-2,.,TRBD1,TRBV19,TGTGCCAGTAGTAAGGGACAGGGGGCTGGCTACACCTTC,CASSKGQGAGYTF
TRBJ1-3,.,.,TRBV11-1,TGTGCCAGCAGCTTTGAGACCGGAAACACCATATATTTT,CASSFETGNTIYF
TRBJ2-7,once,.,TRBV2,TGTGCCAGCAGTGAAGGGTATTACTACGAGCAGTACTTC,CASSEGYYYEQYF
TRBJ2-7,.,.,TRBV7-6,TGTGCCAGCAGCTTAGAACGGGAGTCGACCTACGAGCAGTACTTC,CASSLERESTYEQYF
TRBJ2-7,.,.,TRBV6-6,TGTGCCAGCAGAATAGGTGAGGGGAGCGAGCAGTACTTC,CASRIGEGSEQYF
TRBJ2-7,.,.,TRBV12-2,TGTGCAAGTCGCTTGACAACGGACAGGGGGCGTTCCTACGAGCAGTACTTC,CASRLTTDRGRSYEQYF
TRBJ1-4,.,.,TRBV25-1,TGTGCCAGCAGCCGTTGGGGTTCTAATGAAAAACTGTTTTTT,CASSRWGSNEKLFF
TRBJ1-1,few,.,TRBV18,TGTGCCAGCTCTCCCCGCGAGAACACTGAAGCTTTCTTT,CASSPRENTEAFF
TRBJ2-1,.,TRBD2,TRBV5-1,TGCGCCAGCAGCTTACGCGGGGGGTCCTCCTACAATGAGCAGTTCTTC,CASSLRGGSSYNEQFF
TRBJ1-3,.,.,TRBV28,TGTGCCAGCAGTTATCAATCAGGGAGGACGTCTGGAAACACCATATATTTT,CASSYQSGRTSGNTIYF
TRBJ2-3,.,TRBD2,TRBV5-6,TGTGCCAGCAGCCGTAGCGGGAGGAGGTACAGAGATACGCAGTATTTT,CASSRSGRRYRDTQYF
TRBJ1-1,.,.,TRBV5-1,TGCGCCAGCAGCTTGGGTTGGGGCAGCGCTAACACTGAAGCTTTCTTT,CASSLGWGSANTEAFF
TRBJ1-4,.,TRBD1,TRBV14,TGTGCCAGCAGCGGCCGACAGGGGGAGAATGAAAAACTGTTTTTT,CASSGRQGENEKLFF
TRBJ1-2,.,.,TRBV27,TGTGCCAGCACCAGAGGGGGGGGTCGCCAGGAGGGTGGCTACACCTTC,CASTRGGGRQEGGYTF
TRBJ1-2,.,.,TRBV28,TGTGCCAGCAGTTTAGACCCCGGCTACTATGGCTACACCTTC,CASSLDPGYYGYTF